One TCR beta chain is described in this entry. CDR3 length: 13 residues. V shed 2 bases and J shed 6 bases, with 9 bases lying between them. Germline assignment: CDR1 LGHNT and CDR2 FRNRAP. These data originate in a study of blood T cell repertoires in COVID-19. Background on the study: Samples came from the United States, Italy and Spain, spanning acute and convalescent COVID-19.

Grouping used clinical history reported by participants in a survey and questionnaire. Sequencing was performed with immunoSEQ multiplex PCR; in TCRdb, only in-frame clones are kept and a portion is missing. The table includes under 300,000 clones, around 80% detected once. Material for sequencing was PBMCs or T cells enriched from blood (not recorded which). The chain joins TRBV12-5 to TRBJ2-3, with D maybe TRBD2 (5 bases). The sequence came from a man aged 40-49 years who had recovered from COVID-19. This chain's CDR3 is CASGLTGVDTQYF. The DNA for the CDR3 is TGTGCTAGTGGTTTGACCGGGGTCGATACGCAGTATTTT.